Given below is one T cell receptor beta chain in context. Its specificity is unknown. This entry belongs to a study of CD8 T cells in Susac syndrome. Looking at the study overall: Fewer than ten of the sequenced Susac syndrome patients were in remission, and more than 5 had active disease. Points from the study as a whole: Susac syndrome CD4+ T cell repertoires showed no clonal expansion.

Both CD4+ and CD8+ T cells were negatively isolated, and TEMRA cells underwent FACS enrichment. RNA, at 0.5 to 1 ug, was reverse transcribed with random hexamers. By means of immunoSEQ multiplex PCR, TCR beta CDR3 spanning 54 Vbeta and 13 Jbeta underwent amplification. TCRdb called the immunoSEQ multiplex PCR reads again in MiXCR, with one record for every CDR3 protein. The table records 200,000 to 250,000 distinct CDR3 sequences, 94% of them present only once. The germline V gene has CDR1 SEHNR and CDR2 FQNEAQ (reference sequence). V was pared by 5 bases and J by 1 base, with 11 bases between. The length of the CDR3 is 14 residues.

This clonotype was sampled from a human donor with Susac syndrome. Sequencing was performed on CD4+ T cells from PBMCs. The gene calls are TRBV7-9 and TRBJ1-1; no definite D call. CDR3 coding DNA: TGTGCCAGCAGCCGAAGAGAGCGGAACACTGAAGCTTTCTTT. This sequence encodes CASSRRERNTEAFF.